The 23 T cell receptor beta chains below come from one sample, sequenced in a study of blood T cells in healthy people across ages. A second PCR of about 6 to 11 cycles used a sample-barcoded 5' primer and a J-beta primer mix. TCRdb analysed the 5' RACE reads with MiXCR anew, one entry per CDR3 protein. The sample carries hundreds of thousands of distinct CDR3 sequences, 20% to 25% recorded once. Source material: blood. The receptors were sampled from a man between 70 and 80 years old in good health.

This chain uses TRBV12-3 or TRBV12-4 with TRBJ2-1, with 8 positions matching TRBD1. Unmatched junction bases numbered 6, after V lost 6 bases and J lost 2 bases. This CDR3 contains 15 residues. CDR3 protein: CASRQTGDPYNEQFF. CDR3 bases: TGTGCCAGCAGACAGACAGGGGATCCCTACAATGAGCAGTTCTTC.

The chain links TRBV2 to TRBJ1-4; D is perhaps TRBD1 (5 bases). V was pared by 2 bases and J by 8 bases, with 15 bases between. CDR1 and CDR2 from the germline V gene are SNHLY and FYNNEI. The CDR3 covers 15 residues. The CDR3 is CASSEFGTRGEKLFF. The CDR3 coding sequence is TGTGCCAGCAGTGAATTTGGGACGCGGGGAGAAAAACTGTTTTTT.

This chain links TRBV5-1 with TRBJ2-3; 13 positions agree with TRBD2. V was clipped by 1 base and J by 0 bases; unmatched bases: 5. CDR1 is SGHRS, CDR2 YFSETQ, per germline. CDR3 size: 18 residues. The CDR3 bases are TGCGCCAGCAGCTTGCGACTAGCGGGGGGTTATAGCACAGATACGCAGTATTTT. Translating gives CASSLRLAGGYSTDTQYF.

This clonotype was seen a handful of times. The chain is built from TRBV5-1 and TRBJ1-2, with D unresolved. The CDR3 consists of 15 residues. The germline V gene has CDR1 SGHRS and CDR2 YFSETQ. The V and J ends lost 2 bases and 8 bases respectively, with 19 bases between them. The CDR3 protein is CASSFGVGGKGGYTF. The CDR3, as DNA: TGCGCCAGCAGCTTTGGTGTAGGAGGAAAAGGGGGCTACACCTTC.

The V and J genes are TRBV29-1 and TRBJ1-1, with D possibly matching TRBD1 (5 bases). The CDR3 length is 13 residues. The V gene lost 7 bases and the J gene lost 5 bases, with 17 bases spanning the gap. The germline V gene has CDR1 SQVTM and CDR2 ANQGSEA. CDR3 sequence reads: CSAETAGGTEAFF. DNA for the CDR3: TGCAGCGCCGAGACGGCCGGGGGGACTGAAGCTTTCTTT. Together with reference TRBV29-1 and TRBJ1-1, the CDR3 gives the full variable domain: SAVISQKPSRDICQRGTSLTIQCQVDSQVTMMFWYRQQPGQSLTLIATANQGSEATYESGFVIDKFPISRPNLTFSTLTVSNMSPEDSSIYLCSAETAGGTEAFFGQGTRLTVV.

CDR3 loop: CASTGSGYTDTQYF. The CDR3 DNA reads TGCGCCAGCACCGGGTCCGGATACACAGATACGCAGTATTTT. V and J are TRBV5-1 and TRBJ2-3; D ambiguous. Germline V gene sequence: CDR1 SGHRS, CDR2 YFSETQ. The CDR3 covers 14 residues. Trimming removed 6 bases at V and 2 bases at J, with 13 bases between. The full variable domain, its missing parts supplied by reference TRBV5-1 and TRBJ2-3, is KAGVTQTPRYLIKTRGQQVTLSCSPISGHRSVSWYQQTPGQGLQFLFEYFSETQRNKGNFPGRFSGRQFSNSRSEMNVSTLELGDSALYLCASTGSGYTDTQYFGPGTRLTVL.

V and J are TRBV7-2 and TRBJ1-2, with 11 bases aligning to TRBD1. V lost 5 bases to trimming and J lost 5 bases; unmatched junction nucleotides: 10. CDR1 SGHTA and CDR2 FQGNSA come from the germline V gene. The CDR3 runs 16 residues. The chain's CDR3 is CASSLRTDRGQYGYTF. In DNA form, the CDR3 reads TGTGCCAGCAGCCTAAGAACGGACAGGGGGCAGTATGGCTACACCTTC.

This clonotype has only a few counts. J is TRBJ2-7 and V is TRBV6-2 or TRBV6-3; the match to TRBD1 covers 10 bases. The J segment lost 10 bases and the V segment lost 5 bases, leaving 5 bases of the junction unmatched. The CDR3 covers 12 residues. Germline V gene data show CDR1 as MNHEY and CDR2 as SVGEGT. CDR3 loop: CASSTGTGDQYV. The CDR3 DNA follows: TGTGCCAGCAGTACCGGGACAGGGGATCAGTACGTC.

The DNA of the CDR3 is TGTGCCAGCAGCCAAGATTTGGGTAGTTTGAACACTGAAGCTTTCTTT. Its protein is CASSQDLGSLNTEAFF. The chain employs TRBV14 and TRBJ1-1; D remains unclear. CDR3 length equals 16 residues. The V and J ends lost 0 bases and 0 bases respectively, with 11 bases between them. The germline gives CDR1 SGHDN, CDR2 FVKESK.

The chain uses TRBV27 and TRBJ2-7; 10 nucleotides line up with TRBD2. Germline loops: CDR1 MNHEY, CDR2 SMNVEV (reference sequence). Trimming cost V 6 bases and J 4 bases; bases outside gene matches: 6. The CDR3 runs 14 residues. CDR3 nucleotides: TGTGCCAGCAGGCCACTAGCGGGACATTACGAGCAGTACGTC. Amino acids: CASRPLAGHYEQYV.

CDR3: CSVVSGGLKEQFF. The CDR3 DNA sequence: TGCAGCGTTGTGAGTGGGGGGCTAAAGGAGCAGTTCTTC. V gene TRBV29-1 combines with J gene TRBJ2-1; D assignment may be TRBD1 or TRBD2 (6 bases each). The CDR3 has 13 amino acids. V gave up 4 bases and J gave up 10 bases, with 17 bases separating them. Germline values: CDR1 SQVTM, CDR2 ANQGSEA.

The chain uses TRBV7-3 and TRBJ2-7, with TRBD2 matching over 10 bases. The J call may be wrong; the DNA end is better matched by TRBJ2-1. This CDR3 is 14 amino acids long. The germline V gene has CDR1 SGHTA and CDR2 FQGTGA. The CDR3 loop reads CASSSAGGHNEQFF. CDR3 nucleotides: TGTGCCAGCAGCTCAGCGGGAGGGCACAATGAGCAGTTCTTC.

V is TRBV5-1 and J is TRBJ1-1; 12 bases align to TRBD1. Germline-derived CDR1 and CDR2 are SGHRS and YFSETQ. CDR3 length: 17 residues. The ends lost 4 bases at V and 5 bases at J; junction bases unmatched: 12. The CDR3 region is CASSLTGTGGLRTEAFF. The CDR3 nucleotides read TGCGCCAGCAGCCTCACCGGGACAGGGGGCCTTAGGACTGAAGCTTTCTTT.

The gene calls are TRBV7-6 and TRBJ1-6, with D uncertain. This CDR3 region has 15 residues. With 1 base removed from V and 5 bases from J, the gap between germline ends came to 9 bases. CDR1 is SGHVS and CDR2 is FNYEAQ in the germline V gene. The CDR3 loop reads CASSLGHGDNSPLHF. CDR3 DNA: TGTGCCAGCAGCTTAGGACACGGAGATAATTCACCCCTCCACTTT.

This chain uses TRBV12-3 or TRBV12-4 with TRBJ2-1, with TRBD1 matching 7 bases. This CDR3 region has 16 residues. The V segment lost 6 bases and the J segment 0 bases; nucleotides outside the gene matches: 8. CDR3 DNA sequence: TGTGCCAGCAGCCAAAGGGGGCGGAGCTCCTACAATGAGCAGTTCTTC. Residues: CASSQRGRSSYNEQFF.

V gene TRBV20-1 combines with J gene TRBJ2-1, with 8 bases identical to TRBD1. Trimming took 1 base from V and 5 from J; bases not matched to a gene: 7. Germline loops: CDR1 DFQATT, CDR2 SNEGSKA (reference sequence). This CDR3 is built from 15 residues. This chain's CDR3 is CSARGQGAQDNEQFF. CDR3 in DNA: TGCAGTGCTAGAGGGCAGGGGGCGCAGGACAATGAGCAGTTCTTC.

The table lists this clonotype with many counts. The chain is built from TRBV12-3 or TRBV12-4 and TRBJ2-3, with 9 bases lining up with TRBD2. This CDR3 comprises 15 residues. Germline trimming cut 3 bases from V and 2 bases from J; bases unmatched to any gene: 3. The CDR3 spells CASSFSSGDTDTQYF. CDR3 sequence (DNA): TGTGCCAGCAGTTTCTCTAGCGGGGACACAGATACGCAGTATTTT.

V gene TRBV7-2 combines with J gene TRBJ2-3; 8 positions match TRBD2. This CDR3 contains 17 residues. In germline, CDR1 is SGHTA, CDR2 FQGNSA. V gave up 4 bases and J gave up 3 bases; unmatched junction bases: 12. The CDR3, as DNA: TGTGCCAGCAGCTCATACGGGGGGGCAAGTTTAACAGATACGCAGTATTTT. It is translated as CASSSYGGASLTDTQYF.

The chain employs TRBV29-1 and TRBJ2-1, with TRBD2 matching 9 bases. Germline V gene sequence: CDR1 SQVTM, CDR2 ANQGSEA. The CDR3 covers 17 residues. J lost 2 bases, V lost 1 base, and 9 bases had no gene match. CDR3 residues: CSVEAREREVAYNEQFF. In DNA form, the CDR3 reads TGCAGCGTTGAAGCCAGGGAGCGGGAGGTGGCCTACAATGAGCAGTTCTTC.

This chain joins TRBV20-1 and TRBJ2-3; D is possibly TRBD2 (6 bases). Per the germline V gene, CDR1 is DFQATT and CDR2 is SNEGSKA (reference sequence). The V and J ends lost 1 base and 1 base respectively, with 12 bases between them. The CDR3 totals 15 residues. This chain's CDR3 is CSARGGASGTDTQYF. In DNA, the CDR3 is TGCAGTGCTAGAGGAGGCGCTAGCGGCACAGATACGCAGTATTTT.

This clonotype was picked up a small number of times. The chain recombines TRBV3-1 with TRBJ2-7, with D possibly being TRBD2 (6 bases). Germline V gene data show CDR1 as LGHDT and CDR2 as YNNKEL (reference sequence). The CDR3 is 15 amino acids. Trimming removed 7 bases from V and 2 bases from J, with 18 bases in between. CDR3 bases: TGTGCCAGCACCAACGAAGGAGGGCCCCCCTACGAGCAGTACTTC. Translated, it gives CASTNEGGPPYEQYF.

The rearrangement links TRBV4-1 to TRBJ1-4; possibly TRBD1 for D (6 bases). CDR3 length equals 17 residues. The V gene lost 0 bases and the J gene lost 4 bases, with 15 bases spanning the gap. Germline V gene sequence: CDR1 MGHRA, CDR2 YSYEKL. CDR3 in amino acids: CASSQDAGGRGNEKLFF. The DNA for the CDR3 is TGCGCCAGCAGCCAAGATGCCGGGGGCAGGGGTAATGAAAAACTGTTTTTT.

V usage is TRBV18 and J usage is TRBJ2-1; 9 nucleotides match TRBD2. V gave up 8 bases and J gave up 8 bases; unmatched junction bases: 13. In germline, CDR1 is KGHSH, CDR2 LQKENI. CDR3 size: 15 residues. The chain's CDR3 is CASRPREGRTDEQFF. The CDR3 DNA reads TGTGCCAGCCGCCCGCGGGAGGGTCGAACGGATGAGCAGTTCTTC.